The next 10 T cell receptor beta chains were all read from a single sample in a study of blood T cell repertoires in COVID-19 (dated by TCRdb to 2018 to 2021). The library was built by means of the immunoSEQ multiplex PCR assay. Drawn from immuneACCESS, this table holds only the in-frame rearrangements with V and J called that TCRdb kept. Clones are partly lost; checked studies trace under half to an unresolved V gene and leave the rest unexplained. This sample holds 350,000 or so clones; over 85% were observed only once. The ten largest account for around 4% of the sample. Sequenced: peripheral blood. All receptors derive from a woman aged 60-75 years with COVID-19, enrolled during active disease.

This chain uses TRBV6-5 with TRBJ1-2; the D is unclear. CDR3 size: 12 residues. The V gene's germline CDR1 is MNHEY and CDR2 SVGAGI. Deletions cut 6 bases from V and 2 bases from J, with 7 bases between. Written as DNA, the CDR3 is TGTGCCAGCAGAGCACTCAACTATGGCTACACCTTC. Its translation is CASRALNYGYTF.

As DNA, the CDR3 is TGTGCCAGCAGCCGGACTAGCGGGGGCCTACAAGAGACCCAGTACTTC. This codes for CASSRTSGGLQETQYF. The chain links TRBV3-1 (or the pseudogene TRBV3-2) to TRBJ2-5; 13 positions match TRBD2. V shed 4 bases and J 2 bases; nucleotides not matched to a gene: 4. This CDR3 comprises 16 residues. CDR1 is LGHDT and CDR2 is YNNKEL in the germline V gene (reference sequence).

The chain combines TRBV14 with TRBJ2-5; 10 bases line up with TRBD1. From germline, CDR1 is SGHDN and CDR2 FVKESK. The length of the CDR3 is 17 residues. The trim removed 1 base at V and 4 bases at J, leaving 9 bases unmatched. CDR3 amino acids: CASSQGFRTGGRETQYF. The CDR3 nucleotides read TGTGCCAGCAGCCAAGGGTTCAGGACAGGGGGAAGAGAGACCCAGTACTTC.

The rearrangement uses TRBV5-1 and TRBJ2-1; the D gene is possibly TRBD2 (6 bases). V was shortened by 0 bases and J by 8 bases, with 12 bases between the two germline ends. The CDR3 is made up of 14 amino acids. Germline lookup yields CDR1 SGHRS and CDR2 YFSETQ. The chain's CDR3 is CASSLGASVDEQFF. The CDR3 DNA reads TGCGCCAGCAGCTTGGGGGCTAGCGTGGATGAGCAGTTCTTC.

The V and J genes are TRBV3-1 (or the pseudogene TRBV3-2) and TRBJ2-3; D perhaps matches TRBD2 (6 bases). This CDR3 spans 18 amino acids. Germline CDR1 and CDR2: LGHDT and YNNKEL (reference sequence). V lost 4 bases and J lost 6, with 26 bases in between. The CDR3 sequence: CASSPRPSSDGASDTQYF. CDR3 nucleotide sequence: TGTGCCAGCAGCCCTCGGCCATCTAGCGACGGGGCATCGGATACGCAGTATTTT.

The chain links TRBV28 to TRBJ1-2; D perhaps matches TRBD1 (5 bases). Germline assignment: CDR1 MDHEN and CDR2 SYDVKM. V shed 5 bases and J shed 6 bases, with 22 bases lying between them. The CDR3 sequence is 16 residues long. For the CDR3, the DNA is TGTGCCAGCAGTCCCCCTTTTAGGGGAGGCGACCATGGCTACACCTTC. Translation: CASSPPFRGGDHGYTF.

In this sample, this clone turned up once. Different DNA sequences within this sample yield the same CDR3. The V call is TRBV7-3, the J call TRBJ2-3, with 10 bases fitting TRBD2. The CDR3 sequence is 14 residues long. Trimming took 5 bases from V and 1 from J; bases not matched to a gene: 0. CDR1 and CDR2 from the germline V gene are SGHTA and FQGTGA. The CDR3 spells CASSLAGGTDTQYF. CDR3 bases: TGTGCCAGCAGCCTAGCGGGGGGCACAGATACGCAGTATTTT.

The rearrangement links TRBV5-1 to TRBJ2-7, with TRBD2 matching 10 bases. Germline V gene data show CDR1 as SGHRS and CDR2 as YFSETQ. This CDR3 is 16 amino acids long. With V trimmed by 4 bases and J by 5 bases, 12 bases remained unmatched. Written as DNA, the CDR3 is TGCGCCAGCAGCGTTGGCCAGCGGGGGGGCCGAGACGAGCAGTACTTC. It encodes CASSVGQRGGRDEQYF.

For the CDR3, the DNA is TGTGCCAGCAGTTTATACGCAGGGGCTGGAAACACCATATATTTT. Amino acids: CASSLYAGAGNTIYF. This chain uses TRBV28 with TRBJ1-3; D possibly corresponds to TRBD1 (6 bases). This CDR3 spans 15 amino acids. In germline, CDR1 is MDHEN, CDR2 SYDVKM. V lost 1 base to trimming and J lost 2 bases, with 9 bases between them. The whole variable domain, remainder taken from reference TRBV28 and TRBJ1-3, is DVKVTQSSRYLVKRTGEKVFLECVQDMDHENMFWYRQDPGLGLRLIYFSYDVKMKEKGDIPEGYSVSREKKERFSLILESASTNQTSMYLCASSLYAGAGNTIYFGEGSWLTVV.

As DNA, the CDR3 is TGTGCCAGCAGCGCCAATACAGGGGGCATTGCAGATACGCAGTATTTT. Amino acids: CASSANTGGIADTQYF. This chain links TRBV7-3 with TRBJ2-3; 9 bases align to TRBD1. The CDR3 extends over 16 amino acids. J gave up 4 bases and V 5 bases, and 10 bases lay outside the gene matches. Germline values: CDR1 SGHTA, CDR2 FQGTGA.